This TCR beta chain was documented in a study of cytomegalovirus exposure and HLA in healthy donors. 60 Vbeta and 13 Jbeta primers were used in PCR. Using immunoSEQ multiplex PCR, the repertoire was profiled, and TCRdb retains in-frame clones only, with some absent. The data contain approximately 210,000 clones, roughly 78% of them singletons. This CDR3 is built from 15 residues. V was pared by 3 bases and J by 4 bases, with 13 bases between. Per germline, CDR1 SGHNT and CDR2 YYREEE (reference sequence). This receptor was obtained from a girl between 5 and 17 years old in good health and CMV-seropositive. Input material: PBMCs. V and J are TRBV5-4 and TRBJ2-2; D may be TRBD1 (6 bases). CDR3 residues: CASSSDARGTGELFF. CDR3 bases: TGTGCCAGCAGCTCGGATGCCAGGGGCACCGGGGAGCTGTTTTTT. Using reference TRBV5-4 and TRBJ2-2 for the parts outside the CDR3, the full variable domain is ETGVTQSPTHLIKTRGQQVTLRCSSQSGHNTVSWYQQALGQGPQFIFQYYREEENGRGNFPPRFSGLQFPNYSSELNVNALELDDSALYLCASSSDARGTGELFFGEGSRLTVL.